These 27 T cell receptor beta chains originate from one sample sequenced in a study of blood T cell repertoires in COVID-19. Clones were sequenced by immunoSEQ multiplex PCR, and TCRdb holds only the in-frame ones, with some missing. The table lists about 210,000 clones, 84% of them singletons, with 9.7% in the top ten. The sample consisted of peripheral blood. These receptors were collected from a man aged 45-65 years with active or convalescent COVID-19.

The chain carries TRBV2 and TRBJ2-1, with 12 nucleotides matching TRBD2. The CDR3 runs 15 residues. Trimming at V came to 6 bases and at J to 3 bases, leaving 3 bases not matched to a gene. Germline V gene lookup returns CDR1 SNHLY and CDR2 FYNNEI. CDR3 bases: TGTGCCAGCAGCCAGACTAGCGGGGGCTACAATGAGCAGTTCTTC. Its protein is CASSQTSGGYNEQFF. The full variable domain, completed using reference TRBV2 and TRBJ2-1, is EPEVTQTPSHQVTQMGQEVILRCVPISNHLYFYWYRQILGQKVEFLVSFYNNEISEKSEIFDDQFSVERPDGSNFTLKIRSTKLEDSAMYFCASSQTSGGYNEQFFGPGTRLTVL.

The chain carries TRBV11-3 and TRBJ2-3, with D perhaps TRBD2 (6 bases). With 5 bases removed from V and 1 base from J, the gap between germline ends came to 10 bases. CDR3 length: 14 amino acids. The germline V gene has CDR1 SGHNT and CDR2 YENEEA. This CDR3 is CASSPERGTDTQYF. The CDR3 DNA reads as TGTGCCAGCAGCCCCGAGCGGGGCACAGATACGCAGTATTTT. Combining the CDR3 with reference TRBV11-3 and TRBJ2-3 gives the whole variable domain EAGVVQSPRYKIIEKKQPVAFWCNPISGHNTLYWYLQNLGQGPELLIRYENEEAVDDSQLPKDRFSAERLKGVDSTLKIQPAELGDSAVYLCASSPERGTDTQYFGPGTRLTVL.

This chain uses TRBV4-1 with TRBJ1-6; no reliable D call. Germline CDR1 and CDR2: MGHRA and YSYEKL. The CDR3 spans 17 residues. The ends were cut back, 1 base at V and 0 bases at J, with 10 bases in the middle. This CDR3 is CASSQGSAISYNSPLHF. Written as DNA, the CDR3 is TGCGCCAGCAGCCAAGGGTCAGCGATCTCCTATAATTCACCCCTCCACTTT.

The table lists this clone with a count of one. The chain joins TRBV19 to TRBJ2-7; TRBD1 agrees at 8 bases. The ends lost 8 bases at V and 6 bases at J; junction bases unmatched: 9. The germline V gene encodes CDR1 LNHDA and CDR2 SQIVND (reference sequence). The CDR3 has 13 residues. For the CDR3, the DNA is TGTGCCAGTCGCGACCTGACAGGGGCCGAGCAGTACTTC. This gives the protein CASRDLTGAEQYF.

The V call is TRBV5-1, the J call TRBJ2-3; D possibly corresponds to TRBD2 (6 bases). This CDR3 spans 14 amino acids. Trimming left V 9 bases short and J 6 bases short, with 20 bases between. Per germline, CDR1 SGHRS and CDR2 YFSETQ. CDR3 sequence: CATAGGAVGDTQYF. DNA for the CDR3: TGCGCCACGGCCGGCGGGGCCGTCGGGGATACGCAGTATTTT.

In its sample, this clone was seen a few times. This CDR3 reads CASSLLPGYEQYV. The CDR3 DNA follows: TGCGCCAGCAGCTTGCTTCCGGGATACGAGCAGTACGTC. J is TRBJ2-7 and V is TRBV5-1; TRBD2 is a possible D gene (5 bases). Germline CDR1 and CDR2: SGHRS and YFSETQ. This CDR3 spans 13 amino acids. Trimming removed 1 base at V and 4 bases at J, with 9 bases between.

The chain links TRBV18 to TRBJ1-3; weak D call: TRBD1 (5 bases). The CDR3 has 16 amino acids. The germline CDR1 and CDR2 sequences are KGHSH and LQKENI. Trimming left V 4 bases short and J 2 bases short, with 15 bases between. The CDR3, as DNA: TGTGCCAGCTCACGCGGGGTCGGGACCCCTGGAAACACCATATATTTT. Protein product: CASSRGVGTPGNTIYF.

V gene TRBV7-9 combines with J gene TRBJ2-3, with no clear D. The CDR3 loop spans 12 amino acids. V lost 3 bases and J 8 bases, leaving 9 bases between the germline ends. CDR1 SEHNR and CDR2 FQNEAQ come from the germline V gene (reference sequence). Here the CDR3 reads CASSFHPGTQYF. The CDR3 DNA reads TGTGCCAGCAGCTTCCACCCAGGTACGCAGTATTTT.

V is TRBV3-1 (or the pseudogene TRBV3-2) and J is TRBJ2-6; weak D call: TRBD2 (5 bases). The CDR3 is 17 residues long. Germline CDR1 is LGHDT and CDR2 is YNNKEL (reference sequence). The V gene lost 4 bases and the J gene lost 1 base, with 14 bases spanning the gap. CDR3 in amino acids: CASSPSWRYSGANVLTF. The DNA for the CDR3 is TGTGCCAGCAGCCCTTCGTGGAGGTATTCTGGGGCCAACGTCCTGACTTTC.

This chain connects TRBV2 to TRBJ1-6, with TRBD1 as a possible D gene (5 bases). V lost 4 bases, J lost 0 bases, and 13 bases lay in between. The CDR3 length is 17 residues. Germline V gene data show CDR1 as SNHLY and CDR2 as FYNNEI. DNA for the CDR3: TGTGCCAGCAGTGGGAGAAGGGGCAGCTCCTATAATTCACCCCTCCACTTT. It yields the protein CASSGRRGSSYNSPLHF. The full variable domain, with the rest looked up from reference TRBV2 and TRBJ1-6, is EPEVTQTPSHQVTQMGQEVILRCVPISNHLYFYWYRQILGQKVEFLVSFYNNEISEKSEIFDDQFSVERPDGSNFTLKIRSTKLEDSAMYFCASSGRRGSSYNSPLHFGNGTRLTVT.

The chain couples TRBV28 to TRBJ2-4, with TRBD1 identical over 9 bases. CDR1 is MDHEN and CDR2 is SYDVKM in the germline V gene. The CDR3 is 16 amino acids. J lost 8 bases, V lost 4 bases, and 12 bases had no gene match. The CDR3 loop reads CASSSFSGTGLHIQYF. The CDR3, as DNA: TGTGCCAGCAGTTCTTTCTCCGGGACAGGGCTTCACATTCAGTACTTC. The full variable domain, its missing parts supplied by reference TRBV28 and TRBJ2-4, is DVKVTQSSRYLVKRTGEKVFLECVQDMDHENMFWYRQDPGLGLRLIYFSYDVKMKEKGDIPEGYSVSREKKERFSLILESASTNQTSMYLCASSSFSGTGLHIQYFGAGTRLSVL.

For this clone: Other DNA sequences within the sample encode an identical CDR3. The J gene is TRBJ2-7, the V gene TRBV7-2, with TRBD1 matching over 8 bases. The J segment lost 4 bases and the V segment lost 1 base, leaving 0 bases of the junction unmatched. CDR1 is SGHTA and CDR2 is FQGNSA in the germline V gene. The CDR3 sequence is 13 residues long. CDR3: CASSLDRGYEQYF. The CDR3 DNA follows: TGTGCCAGCAGCTTAGACAGGGGGTACGAGCAGTACTTC.

J is TRBJ2-5 and V is TRBV4-1; TRBD2 matches 13 bases. This CDR3 is 20 amino acids long. CDR1 MGHRA and CDR2 YSYEKL come from the germline V gene. J lost 5 bases, V lost 1 base, and 16 bases had no gene match. This CDR3 reads CASSQANPGTSGISGETQYF. CDR3 coding DNA: TGCGCCAGCAGCCAAGCGAACCCGGGGACTAGCGGGATCAGCGGCGAGACCCAGTACTTC.

V usage is TRBV6-2 or TRBV6-3 and J usage is TRBJ2-1; D is undetermined. From germline, CDR1 is MNHEY and CDR2 SVGEGT. V lost 1 base, J lost 4 bases, and 14 bases lay in between. CDR3 length equals 16 residues. The CDR3 bases are TGTGCCAGCAGTTACTTCAGGCTTTTAAATTACAATGAGCAGTTCTTC. It yields the protein CASSYFRLLNYNEQFF.

The V gene is TRBV2, the J gene TRBJ1-5; D unresolved. Germline V gene lookup returns CDR1 SNHLY and CDR2 FYNNEI. This CDR3 has 13 residues. V was trimmed by 5 bases and J by 1 base, leaving 6 bases between them. In DNA, the CDR3 is TGTGCCAGCAGTTACGAGAGCAATCAGCCCCAGCATTTT. Translating gives CASSYESNQPQHF.

This clone was picked up a small number of times. The genes are TRBV11-2 and TRBJ2-2, with 10 bases lining up with TRBD1. J gave up 5 bases and V 6 bases, and 9 bases lay outside the gene matches. Germline V CDR1 and CDR2: SGHAT, FQNNGV. This CDR3 comprises 16 residues. The CDR3 nucleotides read TGTGCCAGCAGGCCTCTCCCGGGACAGGGGACCGGGGAGCTGTTTTTT. Translated, it gives CASRPLPGQGTGELFF.

The V and J genes are TRBV11-2 and TRBJ1-2; D may be TRBD1 (5 bases). V was clipped by 4 bases and J by 6 bases, with 21 bases between them. The CDR3 is made up of 16 amino acids. Germline CDR1 reads SGHAT; CDR2 reads FQNNGV. Here the CDR3 reads CASSSPGRALLDGYTF. DNA for the CDR3: TGTGCCAGCAGCTCCCCCGGCAGGGCTCTATTAGATGGCTACACCTTC.

V gene TRBV7-2 combines with J gene TRBJ2-3; 16 nucleotides line up with TRBD2. This CDR3 comprises 18 residues. V lost 0 bases to trimming and J lost 5 bases; unmatched junction nucleotides: 5. Germline V gene lookup returns CDR1 SGHTA and CDR2 FQGNSA. This CDR3 is CASSLAGTSGGAGDTQYF. The CDR3 nucleotides are TGTGCCAGCAGCTTAGCGGGGACTAGCGGGGGGGCTGGAGATACGCAGTATTTT.

The chain has TRBV18 and TRBJ2-7, with D possibly TRBD1 on 6 matching bases. V lost 2 bases and J lost 3, with 8 bases in between. This CDR3 is 13 amino acids long. Germline V gives CDR1 KGHSH, CDR2 LQKENI. The CDR3 DNA reads as TGTGCCAGCTCACCAGGACAGCGCTACGAGCAGTACTTC. Protein: CASSPGQRYEQYF.

The rearrangement links TRBV20-1 to TRBJ1-6; D gene ambiguous. CDR1 is DFQATT and CDR2 is SNEGSKA in the germline V gene (reference sequence). Deletions cut 3 bases from V and 7 bases from J, with 10 bases between. The CDR3 consists of 13 residues. The CDR3 DNA follows: TGCAGTGCTAGTCTTTTGAGAAATTCACCCCTCCACTTT. Amino acids: CSASLLRNSPLHF.

With regard to this clone: A read error may produce the germline difference seen at one junction end. This chain joins TRBV7-9 and TRBJ2-1, with TRBD2 identical over 11 bases. The CDR3 sequence is 14 residues long. Looked up from germline, CDR1 is SEHNR and CDR2 is FQNEAQ (reference sequence). Here the CDR3 DNA reads TGTGCCAACAGCTTAGCGGGAGGGCTGGATGAGCAGTTCTTC. Encoded protein: CANSLAGGLDEQFF. The full variable domain, completed using reference TRBV7-9 and TRBJ2-1, is DTGVSQNPRHKITKRGQNVTFRCDPISEHNRLYWYRQTLGQGPEFLTYFQNEAQLEKSRLLSDRFSAERPKGSFSTLEIQRTEQGDSAMYLCANSLAGGLDEQFFGPGTRLTVL.

The V gene is TRBV19, the J gene TRBJ1-1, with a weak D call TRBD1 (5 bases). This CDR3 region has 13 residues. CDR1 and CDR2 (germline): LNHDA, SQIVND (reference sequence). The ends were cut back, 3 bases at V and 5 bases at J, with 10 bases in the middle. The CDR3 region is CASSMAGMTEAFF. The CDR3 DNA follows: TGTGCCAGTAGTATGGCAGGGATGACTGAAGCTTTCTTT.

This chain joins TRBV7-8 and TRBJ1-4, with 10 bases aligning to TRBD1. The V gene end was trimmed by 2 bases and the J gene end by 2 bases; junction bases not matched to a gene: 8. Germline loops: CDR1 SGHVS, CDR2 FQNEAQ. The CDR3 has 18 amino acids. The CDR3 DNA reads as TGTGCCAGCAGCTTACCCCGGACAGGGGGAAGCACTAATGAAAAACTGTTTTTT. Its translation is CASSLPRTGGSTNEKLFF.

This clone was detected once. The chain carries TRBV2 and TRBJ1-1, with D maybe TRBD1 (6 bases). Germline V gene data show CDR1 as SNHLY and CDR2 as FYNNEI. V lost 5 bases and J 1 base, leaving 11 bases between the germline ends. This CDR3 region has 14 residues. This CDR3 reads CASSPDRWNTEAFF. As DNA, the CDR3 is TGTGCCAGCAGTCCCGACAGGTGGAACACTGAAGCTTTCTTT. Combining the CDR3 with reference TRBV2 and TRBJ1-1 gives the whole variable domain EPEVTQTPSHQVTQMGQEVILRCVPISNHLYFYWYRQILGQKVEFLVSFYNNEISEKSEIFDDQFSVERPDGSNFTLKIRSTKLEDSAMYFCASSPDRWNTEAFFGQGTRLTVV.

J is TRBJ1-5 and V is TRBV3-1 (or the pseudogene TRBV3-2), with D possibly matching TRBD1 (6 bases). The CDR3 covers 13 residues. Between the trimmed V and J ends, which lost 4 bases and 7 bases, there was a span of 11 bases. Germline CDR1 LGHDT, CDR2 YNNKEL (reference sequence). CDR3 in amino acids: CASSPDRSQPQHF. The CDR3 DNA is TGTGCCAGCAGCCCGGACAGAAGCCAGCCCCAGCATTTT.

The V and J genes are TRBV7-9 and TRBJ2-1; TRBD2 is a possible D gene (5 bases). The germline V and J ends were trimmed by 5 bases and 9 bases, with 14 bases remaining between them. Per the germline V gene, CDR1 is SEHNR and CDR2 is FQNEAQ (reference sequence). The CDR3 runs 13 residues. CDR3 amino acids: CASSRTDFGEQFF. The CDR3 coding sequence is TGTGCCAGCAGCCGGACTGATTTTGGTGAGCAGTTCTTC.

The chain joins TRBV5-6 to TRBJ2-7; 7 positions match TRBD2. Germline V lookup: CDR1 SGHDT, CDR2 YYEEEE. V gave up 4 bases and J gave up 2 bases; unmatched junction bases: 15. The CDR3 contains 17 residues. The CDR3 loop reads CASSTPLGGRGTYEQYF. The CDR3 DNA reads TGTGCCAGCAGCACCCCCTTGGGGGGGAGGGGCACCTACGAGCAGTACTTC.